This T cell receptor beta chain was profiled in a study of human T cells and chemical hapten exposure. This clonotype was picked up a small number of times. The junction differs from germline at one of its ends, possibly a read error. TCRdb ran MiXCR on the RACE reads and lists one entry per CDR3 protein. The table has tens of thousands of distinct CDR3 sequences, 10% seen once. From germline, CDR1 is SGHTA and CDR2 FQGNSA. The CDR3 has 11 residues. The sample's time point: patch test 1, 2 weeks after DPC sensitization. As for treatment: therapeutic diphenylcyclopropenone sensitization with weekly scalp DPC.

The material sequenced was whole blood, taken in connection with sensitization to the hapten diphenylcyclopropenone (DPC). The clonotype originates from a woman aged 50 to 60 with alopecia areata. Some clones in this sample may be carry-over from other donors' samples. The chain is built from TRBV7-2 and TRBJ1-4; D is unresolved. CDR3: CASSLRERLFF. The CDR3 nucleotides read TGTGCCAGCAGCTTGAGGGAAAGACTGTTTTTT.